The 26 T cell receptor beta chains presented below share a single source sample, sequenced in a study of T cell responses to AZD1222 COVID-19 vaccine. Method: immunoSEQ multiplex PCR; TCRdb's copy keeps in-frame clones and lacks some. The data hold roughly 120,000 clones, with about 90% observed a single time. Sequenced here: peripheral blood, sampled on day 0 of AZD1222 vaccination. The source is an adult in good health.

The chain joins TRBV9 to TRBJ2-3, with D perhaps being TRBD1 or TRBD2 (6 bases each). Germline V lookup: CDR1 SGDLS, CDR2 YYNGEE. Trimming pared 4 bases from V and 5 bases from J, leaving 17 bases between. The CDR3 has 15 amino acids. CDR3 region: CASSPRTGAGDTQYF. CDR3 bases: TGTGCCAGCAGCCCCCGAACGGGGGCGGGAGATACGCAGTATTTT.

The V gene is TRBV30, the J gene TRBJ1-6; D might be TRBD1 (5 bases). In germline, CDR1 is GTSNPN, CDR2 SVGIG (reference sequence). This CDR3 has 17 amino acids. V shed 3 bases and J shed 4 bases, with 19 bases lying between them. The CDR3 DNA reads TGTGCCTGGAGCCACCCCCCGGGACCCTCGTATAATTCACCCCTCCACTTT. Its translation: CAWSHPPGPSYNSPLHF.

This chain joins TRBV15 and TRBJ2-7; 9 bases match TRBD1. After removal of 4 bases from V and 1 base from J, the junction contained 2 bases not matched to a gene. This CDR3 has 14 residues. Germline V gives CDR1 LNHNV, CDR2 YYDKDF (reference sequence). The CDR3 DNA reads as TGTGCCACCAGCATCGGACAGGGGTCCTACGAGCAGTACTTC. This translates into CATSIGQGSYEQYF.

The V gene is TRBV19, the J gene TRBJ1-5; D is ambiguous. The length of the CDR3 is 15 residues. V was shortened by 1 base and J by 2 bases, with 9 bases between the two germline ends. Germline loops: CDR1 LNHDA, CDR2 SQIVND (reference sequence). In nucleotides, the CDR3 is TGTGCCAGTAGTATAGTCCATTTAGGCAATCAGCCCCAGCATTTT. Amino acid sequence: CASSIVHLGNQPQHF.

There are a few counts of this clone. J is TRBJ1-3 and V is TRBV7-9; 7 nucleotides agree with TRBD1. Germline V CDR1 and CDR2: SEHNR, FQNEAQ (reference sequence). The CDR3 runs to 15 residues. With V trimmed by 5 bases and J by 4 bases, 8 bases remained unmatched. CDR3 DNA: TGTGCCAGCAGCCCGACAGGGTCTTGGGGAAACACCATATATTTT. As protein: CASSPTGSWGNTIYF.

A few counts support this clone. The J gene is TRBJ2-3, the V gene TRBV28, with TRBD1 matching over 7 bases. Trimming took 4 bases from V and 3 from J; bases not matched to a gene: 10. CDR1 MDHEN and CDR2 SYDVKM come from the germline V gene. The CDR3 totals 16 residues. The CDR3 is CASSSLFGRGTDTQYF. In DNA, the CDR3 is TGTGCCAGCAGTTCACTTTTCGGCAGGGGGACAGATACGCAGTATTTT.

V gene TRBV5-1 combines with J gene TRBJ1-1; a possible D gene is TRBD1 (5 bases). The ends were cut back, 7 bases at V and 1 base at J, with 11 bases in the middle. The CDR3 loop spans 13 amino acids. From germline, CDR1 is SGHRS and CDR2 YFSETQ. This CDR3 reads CASSTGGNTEAFF. In DNA, the CDR3 is TGCGCCAGCTCCACCGGGGGGAACACTGAAGCTTTCTTT.

As concerns this clone: Other DNA sequences in the same sample also yield this CDR3. The J gene is TRBJ1-1, the V gene TRBV28; D is ambiguous. V lost 4 bases and J lost 5, with 11 bases in between. The CDR3 consists of 13 residues. Germline V gene lookup returns CDR1 MDHEN and CDR2 SYDVKM. The CDR3 reads CASSSQLGTEAFF. Here the CDR3 DNA reads TGTGCCAGCAGTTCACAACTGGGGACTGAAGCTTTCTTT.

The chain recombines TRBV9 with TRBJ2-5; possible D gene TRBD1, 6 bases. Germline V lookup: CDR1 SGDLS, CDR2 YYNGEE. The CDR3 is 17 amino acids. The ends were cut back, 1 base at V and 2 bases at J, with 18 bases in the middle. In DNA form, the CDR3 reads TGTGCCAGCAGCGTAATCGGGGCAGGGGTGGGGCAAGAGACCCAGTACTTC. This encodes CASSVIGAGVGQETQYF.

V and J are TRBV5-1 and TRBJ2-1; 7 bases agree with TRBD2. Germline CDR1 and CDR2: SGHRS and YFSETQ. V shed 2 bases and J 4 bases; nucleotides not matched to a gene: 9. The CDR3 extends over 16 amino acids. Here the CDR3 reads CASSFTGTTNYNEQFF. CDR3 sequence (DNA): TGCGCCAGCAGCTTTACTGGGACTACGAATTACAATGAGCAGTTCTTC. The entire variable domain, with the rest obtained from reference TRBV5-1 and TRBJ2-1, is as follows: KAGVTQTPRYLIKTRGQQVTLSCSPISGHRSVSWYQQTPGQGLQFLFEYFSETQRNKGNFPGRFSGRQFSNSRSEMNVSTLELGDSALYLCASSFTGTTNYNEQFFGPGTRLTVL.

This chain links TRBV28 with TRBJ2-2, with D possibly being TRBD2 (7 bases). The CDR3 length is 14 residues. V was pared by 11 bases and J by 1 base, with 14 bases between. Germline values: CDR1 MDHEN, CDR2 SYDVKM. The CDR3: CALGGGRNTGELFF. DNA of the CDR3: TGTGCCCTGGGGGGGGGCCGGAACACCGGGGAGCTGTTTTTT.

J is TRBJ2-2 and V is TRBV27; 10 bases match TRBD2. The CDR3 has 17 residues. The ends lost 3 bases at V and 0 bases at J; junction bases unmatched: 4. CDR1 and CDR2 from the germline V gene are MNHEY and SMNVEV (reference sequence). The CDR3 DNA reads as TGTGCCAGCAGTTTCGAACTAGCGGGACCGAACACCGGGGAGCTGTTTTTT. Its protein product is CASSFELAGPNTGELFF.

This clone is medium-sized. The chain couples TRBV10-2 to TRBJ2-3; 12 positions match TRBD2. Per the germline V gene, CDR1 is WSHSY and CDR2 is SAAADI. CDR3 size: 14 residues. Unmatched junction bases numbered 2, after V lost 6 bases and J lost 4 bases. CDR3 in amino acids: CASRTSGGADTQYF. CDR3 sequence (DNA): TGCGCCAGCAGGACTAGCGGGGGAGCAGATACGCAGTATTTT.

This clone occurred a few times. The J gene is TRBJ1-5, the V gene TRBV6-5, with TRBD1 as a possible D gene (5 bases). CDR3 length: 15 amino acids. Trimming pared 6 bases from V and 2 bases from J, leaving 14 bases between. Germline CDR1 is MNHEY and CDR2 is SVGAGI. CDR3 bases: TGTGCCAGCAGAACGGGACTCGTCGGCAATCAGCCCCAGCATTTT. Translating gives CASRTGLVGNQPQHF.

The chain combines TRBV5-1 with TRBJ1-3, with 7 positions matching TRBD1. This CDR3 spans 16 amino acids. Germline V CDR1 and CDR2: SGHRS, YFSETQ. Losses at the gene ends were 0 bases for V and 4 bases for J; bases not matched to a gene: 7. CDR3 DNA sequence: TGCGCCAGCAGCTTGGGACAGGGAGGCGCGGGAAACACCATATATTTT. Encoded protein: CASSLGQGGAGNTIYF.

The chain is built from TRBV6-4 and TRBJ1-1; TRBD1 matches 8 bases. CDR1 is MRHNA and CDR2 is SNTAGT in the germline V gene. There are 14 residues in the CDR3. The junction had 5 bases not matched to a gene; V was cut back by 4 bases and J by 4 bases. Here the CDR3 DNA reads TGTGCCAGCAGTGTTGCAGGGGGCGCCACTGAAGCTTTCTTT. Protein sequence: CASSVAGGATEAFF.

The V gene is TRBV7-2, the J gene TRBJ1-1; D is ambiguous. V was pared by 1 base and J by 6 bases, with 18 bases between. This CDR3 region has 16 residues. Germline V gene sequence: CDR1 SGHTA, CDR2 FQGNSA. CDR3 DNA sequence: TGTGCCAGCAGCTTAGTAGTCGCCCTTCGGGAAGCTGAAGCTTTCTTT. Translation gives CASSLVVALREAEAFF.

The rearrangement joins TRBV19 to TRBJ1-5, with TRBD1 as a possible D gene (5 bases). This CDR3 region has 16 residues. Trimming pared 5 bases from V and 0 bases from J, leaving 14 bases between. Germline loops: CDR1 LNHDA, CDR2 SQIVND (reference sequence). Here the CDR3 reads CASSYSDRNSNQPQHF. As DNA, the CDR3 is TGTGCCAGTAGTTACTCAGACAGAAATAGCAATCAGCCCCAGCATTTT.

The chain is built from TRBV10-3 and TRBJ2-7; 10 bases line up with TRBD1. The CDR3 extends over 16 amino acids. Germline V CDR1 and CDR2: ENHRY, SYGVKD. V dropped 6 bases and J dropped 5; count of bases not matched to a gene: 13. The CDR3 reads CAIRVGPGQGRNEQYF. The DNA for the CDR3 is TGTGCCATCAGAGTCGGGCCGGGACAGGGGAGGAACGAGCAGTACTTC.

The gene calls are TRBV11-2 and TRBJ1-1, with 7 bases aligning to TRBD1. J lost 4 bases, V lost 4 bases, and 3 bases had no gene match. Germline lookup yields CDR1 SGHAT and CDR2 FQNNGV. This CDR3 comprises 13 residues. The CDR3 region has the DNA TGTGCCAGCAGCTACCAGGGGGGCACTGAAGCTTTCTTT. Its translation: CASSYQGGTEAFF.

The chain combines TRBV12-3 or TRBV12-4 with TRBJ1-1, with D tentatively TRBD1 (5 bases). Trimming cost V 1 base and J 11 bases, with 11 bases left between them. This CDR3 contains 12 residues. The CDR3 bases are TGTGCCAGCAGTTTAGTCAGGGACGGGGCTTTCTTT. It translates to CASSLVRDGAFF.

The chain carries TRBV7-9 and TRBJ1-3; D call uncertain. In germline, CDR1 is SEHNR, CDR2 FQNEAQ (reference sequence). This CDR3 contains 13 residues. Deletions cut 7 bases from V and 0 bases from J, with 7 bases between. The CDR3 reads CASIVSSGNTIYF. The CDR3 nucleotides are TGTGCCAGCATCGTAAGCTCTGGAAACACCATATATTTT.

J is TRBJ2-7 and V is TRBV18; 9 bases agree with TRBD1. Germline V gene lookup returns CDR1 KGHSH and CDR2 LQKENI. Trimming removed 6 bases from V and 1 base from J; junction bases left unmatched: 7. The CDR3 sequence is 15 residues long. CDR3 DNA sequence: TGTGCCAGCTCTCGCACAGGGGGCCTTTCCTACGAGCAGTACTTC. This encodes CASSRTGGLSYEQYF.

This sequence joins TRBV6-5 and TRBJ2-7, with D uncertain. Germline values: CDR1 MNHEY, CDR2 SVGAGI. Trimming left V 6 bases short and J 7 bases short, with 13 bases between. The length of the CDR3 is 12 residues. The chain's CDR3 is CASRPSPREQYF. CDR3 nucleotides: TGTGCCAGCAGGCCCTCCCCGAGGGAGCAGTACTTC.

This sequence joins TRBV4-1 and TRBJ1-2; D is perhaps TRBD1 (5 bases). The germline V gene encodes CDR1 MGHRA and CDR2 YSYEKL. Between the trimmed V and J ends, which lost 0 bases and 4 bases, there was a span of 18 bases. There are 17 residues in the CDR3. CDR3 nucleotides: TGCGCCAGCAGCCAAGACCAGGGACCGAGACCTCCCTATGGCTACACCTTC. It codes for CASSQDQGPRPPYGYTF.

J is TRBJ2-1 and V is TRBV6-6; D assignment may be TRBD1 or TRBD2 (6 bases each). The ends were cut back, 0 bases at V and 7 bases at J, with 13 bases in the middle. The CDR3 extends over 15 amino acids. The germline CDR1 and CDR2 sequences are MNHNY and SVGAGI (reference sequence). The CDR3 region has the DNA TGTGCCAGCAGTTACTCGTTGGGGGGCGGGAATGAGCAGTTCTTC. This encodes CASSYSLGGGNEQFF.